The 30 T cell receptor beta chains reported below all come from one sample, sequenced in a study of control samples from healthy donors and cancer patients. This table comes from immunoSEQ multiplex PCR, and its TCRdb copy is limited to in-frame clones, with some not included. This sample yields about 92,000 clones, of which roughly 86% are seen a single time; over 7.5% belongs to the top ten. The sequenced sample was blood. These receptors were collected from a woman aged 55-69 years in good health.

The sample holds one count of this clone. The V and J genes are TRBV6-5 and TRBJ2-2, with a possible D match to TRBD1 (6 bases). CDR3 length: 14 amino acids. V lost 7 bases and J lost 3, with 12 bases in between. CDR1 and CDR2 (germline): MNHEY, SVGAGI. Here the CDR3 DNA reads TGTGCCAGCATTTCGGGACATCACACCGGGGAGCTGTTTTTT. Translating gives CASISGHHTGELFF.

The chain recombines TRBV7-9 with TRBJ2-2; possibly TRBD1 for D (6 bases). The V and J ends lost 5 bases and 0 bases respectively, with 16 bases between them. The CDR3 is made up of 17 amino acids. Per germline, CDR1 SEHNR and CDR2 FQNEAQ (reference sequence). Written as DNA, the CDR3 is TGTGCCAGCAGCCTTCCTCCTGGGGGCTCGAACACCGGGGAGCTGTTTTTT. This translates into CASSLPPGGSNTGELFF.

The chain employs TRBV18 and TRBJ1-5; D is undetermined. The V gene's germline CDR1 is KGHSH and CDR2 LQKENI. Deletions cut 2 bases from V and 0 bases from J, with 8 bases between. This CDR3 is 15 amino acids long. CDR3 region: CASSPDVNSNQPQHF. CDR3 in DNA: TGTGCCAGCTCACCAGACGTCAATAGCAATCAGCCCCAGCATTTT.

This clone was detected only a few times. The V and J genes are TRBV28 and TRBJ1-2, with D possibly being TRBD1 (5 bases). CDR1 is MDHEN, CDR2 SYDVKM, per germline. This CDR3 has 14 residues. V was shortened by 3 bases and J by 8 bases, with 16 bases between the two germline ends. CDR3 loop: CASSLGLRRFGYTF. In nucleotides, the CDR3 is TGTGCCAGCAGTTTGGGACTGAGACGTTTCGGCTACACCTTC.

The genes are TRBV7-6 and TRBJ2-7; D may be TRBD2 (5 bases). The V end was cut by 1 base, the J end by 3 bases, with 13 bases between. The CDR3 spans 15 residues. The germline V gene encodes CDR1 SGHVS and CDR2 FNYEAQ. In nucleotides, the CDR3 is TGTGCCAGCAGCTTAGGAGGACTCGAACTCTACGAGCAGTACTTC. Translating it yields CASSLGGLELYEQYF.

The chain links TRBV5-5 to TRBJ2-2, with unresolved D. This CDR3 is 16 amino acids long. Germline V gene sequence: CDR1 SGHKS, CDR2 YYEKEE (reference sequence). Trimming removed 6 bases from V and 0 bases from J, with 15 bases in between. The CDR3, as DNA: TGTGCCAGCACCCAAACGGCCAGCGCGAACACCGGGGAGCTGTTTTTT. It encodes CASTQTASANTGELFF.

This clone was counted once. The gene calls are TRBV21-1 and TRBJ1-2; the D call TRBD1 from the table was never checked on the DNA. TRBV21-1 is a listed pseudogene. The CDR3 length is 19 residues. The CDR3 DNA sequence: TGTGCCCCCCGGAAGGCCAGGGGCCCTCTACTCCAAGCTAACTATGGCTACACCTTC. Its translation is CAPRKARGPLLQANYGYTF.

V gene TRBV6-6 combines with J gene TRBJ2-5, with TRBD1 identical over 9 bases. V gave up 4 bases and J gave up 5 bases; unmatched junction bases: 8. The CDR3 is 15 amino acids. Germline V gives CDR1 MNHNY, CDR2 SVGAGI (reference sequence). The CDR3 bases are TGTGCCAGCAGTTTTCCCGGGACAGGGAGGGAGACCCAGTACTTC. Amino acid sequence: CASSFPGTGRETQYF.

This chain links TRBV6-1 with TRBJ2-5; TRBD2 aligns across 12 bases. Germline V CDR1 and CDR2: MNHNS, SASEGT. The V and J ends lost 3 bases and 7 bases, in that order; junction bases with no gene match: 3. The length of the CDR3 is 14 residues. CDR3 region: CASSEASGGGTQYF. The CDR3 DNA reads as TGTGCCAGCAGTGAGGCTAGCGGGGGGGGGACCCAGTACTTC.

The chain uses TRBV7-2 and TRBJ1-3; no clear D. V was shortened by 3 bases and J by 0 bases, with 9 bases between the two germline ends. This CDR3 spans 15 amino acids. Per germline, CDR1 SGHTA and CDR2 FQGNSA. The CDR3 coding sequence is TGTGCCAGCAGCTTTGTTCGGAGCTCTGGAAACACCATATATTTT. The encoded protein is CASSFVRSSGNTIYF.

The chain couples TRBV6-5 to TRBJ2-4; possible D gene TRBD1, 5 bases. The V and J ends lost 7 bases and 6 bases respectively, with 16 bases between them. The CDR3 consists of 14 residues. Germline CDR1 and CDR2: MNHEY and SVGAGI. The DNA for the CDR3 is TGTGCCAGCACCCCTGCGGCAGGGTTAAACATTCAGTACTTC. This codes for CASTPAAGLNIQYF.

This clone was counted once. V and J are TRBV29-1 and TRBJ1-4; D may be TRBD1 (6 bases). The germline V gene has CDR1 SQVTM and CDR2 ANQGSEA. V lost 2 bases to trimming and J lost 0 bases, with 13 bases between them. This CDR3 region has 16 residues. DNA of the CDR3: TGCAGCGTTGAATTTGGGGGCCCAGCAACTAATGAAAAACTGTTTTTT. Translation gives CSVEFGGPATNEKLFF.

The chain employs TRBV6-5 and TRBJ2-5; the D gene is possibly TRBD2 (6 bases). CDR3 length: 14 amino acids. Trimming took off 4 bases at V and 2 bases at J, with 11 bases between the two ends. Per the germline V gene, CDR1 is MNHEY and CDR2 is SVGAGI. CDR3 amino acids: CASSSLAGQETQYF. The CDR3 DNA is TGTGCCAGCAGTTCCCTCGCGGGGCAAGAGACCCAGTACTTC.

The chain links TRBV6-6 to TRBJ1-4, with D tentatively TRBD1 (5 bases). CDR3 length: 16 residues. V was trimmed by 2 bases and J by 4 bases, leaving 14 bases between them. Germline CDR1 MNHNY, CDR2 SVGAGI (reference sequence). CDR3 region: CASSYVRDGINEKLFF. CDR3 nucleotides: TGTGCCAGCAGTTACGTTCGGGACGGAATTAATGAAAAACTGTTTTTT.

In its sample, this clone was seen a few times. This CDR3 is CASSLERIGTEAFF. In nucleotides, the CDR3 is TGCGCCAGCAGCTTGGAAAGGATTGGCACTGAAGCTTTCTTT. The rearrangement links TRBV5-1 to TRBJ1-1; D remains ambiguous. V lost 0 bases and J 4 bases, leaving 10 bases between the germline ends. CDR1 is SGHRS, CDR2 YFSETQ, per germline. This CDR3 is built from 14 residues.

The J gene is TRBJ2-3, the V gene TRBV12-3 or TRBV12-4, with unresolved D. This CDR3 has 12 residues. The ends were cut back, 6 bases at V and 2 bases at J, with 6 bases in the middle. The DNA of the CDR3 is TGTGCCAGCAGGGTAAACACAGATACGCAGTATTTT. Residues: CASRVNTDTQYF.

The gene calls are TRBV5-8 and TRBJ1-5; no definite D call. The CDR3 is 13 residues long. Germline CDR1 and CDR2: SGHTS and YDEGEE. The ends were cut back, 4 bases at V and 1 base at J, with 6 bases in the middle. In nucleotides, the CDR3 is TGTGCCAGCAGCGCCAACAGCAATCAGCCCCAGCATTTT. It encodes CASSANSNQPQHF.

V is TRBV19 and J is TRBJ2-1, with D uncertain. Germline V gives CDR1 LNHDA, CDR2 SQIVND (reference sequence). V lost 5 bases to trimming and J lost 0 bases, with 11 bases between them. The CDR3 has 15 amino acids. The CDR3 coding sequence is TGTGCCAGTAGTTTCCGGACCGACTCCTACAATGAGCAGTTCTTC. Translated: CASSFRTDSYNEQFF.

In its sample, this clone was seen once. The chain employs TRBV18 and TRBJ2-7, with D hard to call. Trimming shortened V by 0 bases and J by 3 bases, and 21 bases separated the two germline ends. CDR1 is KGHSH and CDR2 is LQKENI in the germline V gene. This CDR3 spans 18 amino acids. The CDR3 reads CASSPPLGGKGKDYEQYF. The CDR3 DNA reads TGTGCCAGCTCACCACCACTGGGTGGGAAAGGAAAAGACTACGAGCAGTACTTC. Full variable domain (remainder filled in from reference TRBV18 and TRBJ2-7): NAGVMQNPRHLVRRRGQEARLRCSPMKGHSHVYWYRQLPEEGLKFMVYLQKENIIDESGMPKERFSAEFPKEGPSILRIQQVVRGDSAAYFCASSPPLGGKGKDYEQYFGPGTRLTVT.

This chain uses TRBV6-5 with TRBJ2-6; TRBD2 might be the D (5 bases). The CDR3 length is 15 residues. Germline V gives CDR1 MNHEY, CDR2 SVGAGI. V gave up 6 bases and J gave up 4 bases, with 13 bases separating them. The CDR3 DNA is TGTGCCAGCAGGGTAGGACTTGGGGGGGCCAACGTCCTGACTTTC. This encodes CASRVGLGGANVLTF.

The chain combines TRBV9 with TRBJ1-6; D perhaps matches TRBD1 (6 bases). From germline, CDR1 is SGDLS and CDR2 YYNGEE. The V end was cut by 0 bases, the J end by 5 bases, with 9 bases between. The length of the CDR3 is 15 residues. CDR3 loop: CASSVGTANNSPLHF. CDR3 in DNA: TGTGCCAGCAGCGTAGGGACAGCAAATAATTCACCCCTCCACTTT.

The chain joins TRBV28 to TRBJ2-1; the D gene could be TRBD1 or TRBD2 (5 bases each). Germline CDR1 reads MDHEN; CDR2 reads SYDVKM. V dropped 6 bases and J dropped 4 bases, with 10 bases sitting between them. CDR3 length equals 13 residues. The CDR3 nucleotides are TGTGCCAGCAGGAGGGGCGTTTACAATGAGCAGTTCTTC. Its protein is CASRRGVYNEQFF.

V usage is TRBV5-1 and J usage is TRBJ1-4, with D tentatively TRBD1 (6 bases). Trimming pared 4 bases from V and 0 bases from J, leaving 19 bases between. CDR3 length equals 18 residues. From germline, CDR1 is SGHRS and CDR2 YFSETQ. CDR3 region: CASSRTLGGTATNEKLFF. The CDR3 coding sequence is TGCGCCAGCAGCCGAACTTTAGGGGGGACTGCAACTAATGAAAAACTGTTTTTT.

The chain is built from TRBV6-2 or TRBV6-3 and TRBJ2-7; D is undetermined. The germline V and J ends were trimmed by 2 bases and 3 bases, with 11 bases remaining between them. The CDR3 sequence is 14 residues long. Germline V CDR1 and CDR2: MNHEY, SVGEGT. DNA of the CDR3: TGTGCCAGCAGTTACACATACGACGGCTACGAGCAGTACTTC. The encoded protein is CASSYTYDGYEQYF.

This clone was detected a few times. The chain joins TRBV9 to TRBJ1-1, with a possible D match to TRBD1 (5 bases). In germline, CDR1 is SGDLS, CDR2 YYNGEE. The CDR3 length is 12 residues. Trimming left V 0 bases short and J 11 bases short, with 11 bases between. CDR3 region: CASSVGGLEAFF. Here the CDR3 DNA reads TGTGCCAGCAGCGTAGGGGGACTTGAGGCTTTCTTT.

This clone was counted only a few times. V is TRBV24-1 and J is TRBJ2-5, with 12 nucleotides matching TRBD2. The CDR3 extends over 18 amino acids. CDR1 is KGHDR, CDR2 SFDVKD, per germline. Trimming took 5 bases from V and 0 from J; bases not matched to a gene: 9. CDR3 amino acids: CATSGKGLAGRNQETQYF. In nucleotides, the CDR3 is TGTGCCACCAGTGGAAAAGGACTAGCGGGGAGAAACCAAGAGACCCAGTACTTC.

There are a few counts of this clone. The J gene is TRBJ2-5, the V gene TRBV15, with D perhaps matching TRBD2 (5 bases). Germline values: CDR1 LNHNV, CDR2 YYDKDF (reference sequence). The CDR3 runs 15 residues. V lost 0 bases and J lost 4, with 12 bases in between. The DNA for the CDR3 is TGTGCCACCAGCAGAGATCGGGAAGGCCCAGAGACCCAGTACTTC. It yields the protein CATSRDREGPETQYF. Variable domain in full (rest from reference TRBV15 and TRBJ2-5): DAMVIQNPRYQVTQFGKPVTLSCSQTLNHNVMYWYQQKSSQAPKLLFHYYDKDFNNEADTPDNFQSRRPNTSFCFLDIRSPGLGDTAMYLCATSRDREGPETQYFGPGTRLLVL.

The chain couples TRBV5-1 to TRBJ1-1; tentatively, D is TRBD1 (6 bases). Looked up from germline, CDR1 is SGHRS and CDR2 is YFSETQ. The CDR3 is made up of 14 amino acids. V lost 4 bases to trimming and J lost 2 bases, with 12 bases between them. In DNA form, the CDR3 reads TGCGCCAGCAGCACCGGACAGATTAACACTGAAGCTTTCTTT. This codes for CASSTGQINTEAFF.

This clone showed up just once. The V and J genes are TRBV6-1 and TRBJ1-2; weak D call: TRBD1 (6 bases). In germline, CDR1 is MNHNS, CDR2 SASEGT. V lost 0 bases, J lost 1 base, and 9 bases lay in between. The CDR3 runs to 15 residues. CDR3 protein: CASSEARGGNYGYTF. CDR3 in DNA: TGTGCCAGCAGTGAAGCGCGAGGGGGTAACTATGGCTACACCTTC.

The genes are TRBV7-2 and TRBJ2-1; 11 bases map to TRBD2. The ends lost 3 bases at V and 3 bases at J; junction bases unmatched: 1. This CDR3 has 15 residues. Germline CDR1 reads SGHTA; CDR2 reads FQGNSA. CDR3 nucleotide sequence: TGTGCCAGCAGCTTGGGACTAGCGGTCTACAATGAGCAGTTCTTC. This encodes CASSLGLAVYNEQFF.